This TCR beta chain comes out of a study of T cells expressing NK-cell markers. TCRdb reprocessed the 5' RACE reads and reports one entry per CDR3 protein, with no DNA. The listing contains about 260,000 distinct CDR3 sequences. CDR1 is SGHRS, CDR2 YFSETQ, per germline. The CDR3 spans 14 residues. The sample comprised blood T cells: a sorted CD56 or NKG2C T cell subset, CD4+ or CD8+ T cells, or bulk PBMC T cells (not recorded which). The TCR was taken from a man aged 18 to 30 in good health. The genes are TRBV5-1 and TRBJ2-5; TCRdb proposes TRBD2, but this gene call is untestable without DNA. This chain's CDR3 is CASSLGLEVETQYF.